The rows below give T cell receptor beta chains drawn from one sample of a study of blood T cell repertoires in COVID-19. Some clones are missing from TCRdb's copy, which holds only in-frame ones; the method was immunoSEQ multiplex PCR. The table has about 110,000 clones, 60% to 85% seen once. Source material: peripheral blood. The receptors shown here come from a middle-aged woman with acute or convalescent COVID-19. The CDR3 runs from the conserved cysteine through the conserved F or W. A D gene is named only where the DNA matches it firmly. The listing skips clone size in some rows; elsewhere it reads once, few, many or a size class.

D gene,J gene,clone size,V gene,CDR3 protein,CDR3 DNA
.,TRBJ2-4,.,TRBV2,CASSVRQGMDIQYF,TGTGCCAGCAGTGTACGGCAGGGTATGGACATTCAGTACTTC
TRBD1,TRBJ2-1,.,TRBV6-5,CASTGTGGWDNEQFF,TGTGCCAGCACTGGAACAGGGGGGTGGGACAATGAGCAGTTCTTC
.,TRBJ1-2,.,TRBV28,CASSVPIGTPRGYTF,TGTGCCAGCAGTGTACCTATTGGCACCCCGAGGGGCTACACCTTC
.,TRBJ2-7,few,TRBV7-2,CASSLEIDPYEQYF,TGTGCCAGCAGCTTAGAGATAGATCCCTACGAGCAGTACTTC
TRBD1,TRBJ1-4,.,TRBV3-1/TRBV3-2,CASSPDRGRANEKLFF,TGTGCCAGCAGCCCCGACAGGGGGCGGGCTAATGAAAAACTGTTTTTT
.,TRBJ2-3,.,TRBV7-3,CASSPFAGGGTDTQYF,TGTGCCAGCAGTCCGTTCGCGGGTGGAGGCACAGATACGCAGTATTTT
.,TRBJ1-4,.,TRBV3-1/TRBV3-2,CASSHSTNEKLFF,TGTGCCAGCAGCCACTCAACTAATGAAAAACTGTTTTTT
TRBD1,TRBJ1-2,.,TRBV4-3,CASSQDRTGGGGYTF,TGCGCCAGCAGCCAAGATCGGACAGGGGGCGGCGGCTACACCTTC
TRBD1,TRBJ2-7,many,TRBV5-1,CASSDLQGVSYEQYF,TGCGCCAGCAGCGATCTACAGGGGGTGTCCTACGAGCAGTACTTC
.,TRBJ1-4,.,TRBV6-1,CASSESQGLWEKLFF,TGTGCCAGCAGTGAATCACAGGGATTGTGGGAAAAACTGTTTTTT
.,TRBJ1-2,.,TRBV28,CASSLSGGYTF,TGTGCCAGCAGTTTATCGGGTGGCTACACCTTC
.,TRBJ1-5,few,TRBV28,CASSPSGNNQPQHF,TGTGCCAGCAGTCCGAGCGGAAATAATCAGCCCCAGCATTTT
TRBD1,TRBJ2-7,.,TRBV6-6,CASSYGGQGASYEQYF,TGTGCCAGCAGTTACGGGGGGCAGGGGGCCTCCTACGAGCAGTACTTC
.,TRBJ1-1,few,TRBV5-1,CASTPTVGNTEAFF,TGCGCCAGCACCCCGACTGTAGGGAACACTGAAGCTTTCTTT
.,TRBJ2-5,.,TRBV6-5,CASSYGGGFQYF,TGTGCCAGCAGTTACGGGGGCGGTTTCCAGTACTTC
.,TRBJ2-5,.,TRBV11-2,CASSLELSYRETQYF,TGTGCCAGCAGCTTAGAGCTCAGCTACAGAGAGACCCAGTACTTC
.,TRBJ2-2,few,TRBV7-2,CASSTTATNTGELFF,TGTGCCAGCAGCACGACAGCTACGAACACCGGGGAGCTGTTTTTT
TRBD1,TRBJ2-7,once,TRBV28,CASRVFTGGHEQYF,TGTGCCAGCAGAGTTTTTACAGGGGGTCACGAGCAGTACTTC
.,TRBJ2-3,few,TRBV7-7,CASAASSGTDTQYF,TGTGCCAGCGCGGCTTCCTCTGGCACAGATACGCAGTATTTT
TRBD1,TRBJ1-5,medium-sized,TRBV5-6,CASSITGVSQPQHF,TGTGCCAGCAGCATCACAGGGGTGAGTCAGCCCCAGCATTTT
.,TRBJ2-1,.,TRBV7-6,CASSLEAESGGEQFF,TGTGCCAGCAGCCTAGAGGCCGAATCAGGGGGGGAGCAGTTCTTC
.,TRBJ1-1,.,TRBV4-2,CASSQQNMNTEAFF,TGTGCCAGCAGCCAACAAAACATGAACACTGAAGCTTTCTTT